Detailed here is one T cell receptor (beta chain). V was clipped by 1 base and J by 4 bases; unmatched bases: 3. In germline, CDR1 is SGDLS, CDR2 YYNGEE. The CDR3 totals 15 residues. This sample is part of a study of blood T cell repertoires in COVID-19. Turning to the study itself: Samples taken during acute and convalescent COVID-19 were collected in the United States, Italy and Spain.

Sequencing was performed with immunoSEQ multiplex PCR; in TCRdb, only in-frame clones are kept and a portion is missing. The sample includes under 70,000 clones, around 90% of them seen just once. J is TRBJ2-7 and V is TRBV9; 12 bases match TRBD2. This TCR came from a man in his sixties with active COVID-19. The sample comprised peripheral blood. The CDR3 region is CASSVTTSGRYEQYF. CDR3 nucleotide sequence: TGTGCCAGCAGCGTAACAACTAGCGGGAGGTACGAGCAGTACTTC.